These 16 T cell receptor beta chains originate from one sample sequenced in a study of CD8+ T cells in alopecia areata. Reverse transcribed after extraction, RNA yielded cDNA as the sequencing template. Only in-frame clones appear in the TCRdb table, and some are missing; sequencing was by immunoSEQ multiplex PCR. Of about 180,000 clones listed, approximately 62% are singletons. Sequencing used CD4+ T cells sorted from blood, obtained at week 0. The receptors were sampled from a human donor with alopecia areata.

This sequence joins TRBV11-2 and TRBJ2-3; TRBD2 matches at 9 bases. With V trimmed by 7 bases and J by 7 bases, 9 bases remained unmatched. In germline, CDR1 is SGHAT, CDR2 FQNNGV. The CDR3 length is 14 residues. CDR3 sequence reads: CASTKAGGEHTQYF. In DNA form, the CDR3 reads TGTGCCAGCACCAAAGCGGGGGGAGAACATACGCAGTATTTT.

The table lists this clone with a count of one. The V and J genes are TRBV29-1 and TRBJ1-1; 7 bases align to TRBD1. V lost 6 bases and J lost 0; bases outside the gene matches: 16. From germline, CDR1 is SQVTM and CDR2 ANQGSEA. This CDR3 has 17 residues. CDR3: CSVGGLQGFTMNTEAFF. CDR3 DNA: TGCAGCGTCGGGGGTTTACAGGGGTTTACCATGAACACTGAAGCTTTCTTT.

The rearrangement joins TRBV15 to TRBJ1-1, with a tentative D call TRBD1 (6 bases). CDR1 and CDR2 from the germline V gene are LNHNV and YYDKDF (reference sequence). The CDR3 length is 13 residues. Trimming cost V 1 base and J 4 bases, with 7 bases left between them. The CDR3 loop reads CATSRAGATEAFF. As DNA, the CDR3 is TGTGCCACCAGCAGAGCAGGGGCCACTGAAGCTTTCTTT.

V usage is TRBV30 and J usage is TRBJ1-2; D is undetermined. The length of the CDR3 is 9 residues. CDR1 GTSNPN and CDR2 SVGIG come from the germline V gene (reference sequence). V gave up 7 bases and J gave up 8 bases, with 8 bases separating them. The CDR3 reads CASDQGYTF. The CDR3 DNA sequence: TGTGCCTCGGACCAGGGCTACACCTTC.

The chain recombines TRBV29-1 with TRBJ2-7; D could derive from TRBD1 or TRBD2 (5 bases each). The ends were cut back, 3 bases at V and 1 base at J, with 7 bases in the middle. The CDR3 has 12 residues. Germline V gene lookup returns CDR1 SQVTM and CDR2 ANQGSEA. The chain's CDR3 is CSVEGVSYEQYF. CDR3 sequence (DNA): TGCAGCGTTGAGGGGGTTTCCTACGAGCAGTACTTC.

J is TRBJ1-3 and V is TRBV9, with D perhaps matching TRBD1 (5 bases). This CDR3 region has 16 residues. Trimming removed 2 bases at V and 0 bases at J, with 12 bases between. Germline V gene data show CDR1 as SGDLS and CDR2 as YYNGEE. CDR3 in amino acids: CASSVAGGTSGNTIYF. In nucleotides, the CDR3 is TGTGCCAGCAGCGTTGCCGGGGGGACCTCTGGAAACACCATATATTTT.

This clone has just a few counts. The CDR3 here is CSVFEMTGVNTEAFF. CDR3 DNA sequence: TGCAGCGTTTTTGAGATGACAGGGGTTAACACTGAAGCTTTCTTT. The chain recombines TRBV29-1 with TRBJ1-1; 8 bases are a match to TRBD1. V trimming: 5 bases; J trimming: 2 bases; junction bases outside the gene matches: 10. Germline V gives CDR1 SQVTM, CDR2 ANQGSEA. This CDR3 spans 15 amino acids.

The CDR3 bases are TGCGCCAGCAGCCAAGATGATCGAGGGGGGAGCTCCTACAATGAGCAGTTCTTC. Encoded protein: CASSQDDRGGSSYNEQFF. The V call is TRBV4-1, the J call TRBJ2-1; tentatively, D is TRBD1 or TRBD2 (6 bases each). The germline CDR1 and CDR2 sequences are MGHRA and YSYEKL. The CDR3 contains 18 residues. Trimming left V 0 bases short and J 0 bases short, with 15 bases between.

This clone was counted between two and nine times. The genes are TRBV30 and TRBJ2-1; tentative D call: TRBD2 (6 bases). Trimming stripped 2 bases from V and 0 bases from J, with 20 bases between. Per the germline V gene, CDR1 is GTSNPN and CDR2 is SVGIG (reference sequence). The CDR3 totals 18 residues. The CDR3, as DNA: TGTGCCTGGAGTTTTACCCACCGCGGGGTTAGCTCCTACAATGAGCAGTTCTTC. Translating it yields CAWSFTHRGVSSYNEQFF.

The V gene is TRBV4-3, the J gene TRBJ1-2, with a weak D call TRBD1 (5 bases). Germline-derived CDR1 and CDR2 are LGHNA and YSLEER. Trimming took 1 base from V and 8 from J, leaving 17 bases between them. The CDR3 has 15 amino acids. The CDR3 nucleotides are TGCGCCAGCAGCCAAGGTCCCCAGGCAGGGAAGGGCTACACCTTC. This encodes CASSQGPQAGKGYTF.

V is TRBV6-5 and J is TRBJ2-7, with TRBD1 matching 10 bases. V shed 5 bases and J 4 bases; nucleotides not matched to a gene: 5. The CDR3 has 14 residues. Per germline, CDR1 MNHEY and CDR2 SVGAGI. As DNA, the CDR3 is TGTGCCAGCAGTCGACAGGGGGCCCAATACGAGCAGTACTTC. As protein: CASSRQGAQYEQYF.

The chain combines TRBV5-5 with TRBJ2-6; D remains unclear. The germline V gene encodes CDR1 SGHKS and CDR2 YYEKEE (reference sequence). The V gene lost 5 bases and the J gene lost 4 bases, with 7 bases spanning the gap. CDR3 size: 13 residues. The CDR3 DNA reads TGTGCCAGCAGGAGAGCCGGGGCCAACGTCCTGACTTTC. This gives the protein CASRRAGANVLTF.

This chain joins TRBV5-1 and TRBJ2-1, with D possibly matching TRBD2 (5 bases). V gave up 4 bases and J gave up 7 bases, with 15 bases separating them. The CDR3 length is 14 residues. Germline lookup yields CDR1 SGHRS and CDR2 YFSETQ. The CDR3 nucleotides are TGCGCCAGCAGCCTCTCGGACTTACGGAATGAGCAGTTCTTC. It is translated as CASSLSDLRNEQFF.

This clone was seen a few times. V gene TRBV2 combines with J gene TRBJ2-6; D remains unclear. The CDR3 runs 15 residues. Germline V CDR1 and CDR2: SNHLY, FYNNEI. V was clipped by 5 bases and J by 0 bases, with 8 bases between them. Written as DNA, the CDR3 is TGTGCCAGCAGTTCAGTCGACTCTGGGGCCAACGTCCTGACTTTC. It codes for CASSSVDSGANVLTF.

The V and J genes are TRBV30 and TRBJ2-7; maybe TRBD2 (6 bases). There are 15 residues in the CDR3. Trimming took off 3 bases at V and 3 bases at J, with 18 bases between the two ends. The germline V gene encodes CDR1 GTSNPN and CDR2 SVGIG (reference sequence). The chain's CDR3 is CAWSPGGPGGYEQYF. In DNA, the CDR3 is TGTGCCTGGAGCCCCGGGGGACCCGGGGGCTACGAGCAGTACTTC. The full variable domain, rest sourced from reference TRBV30 and TRBJ2-7, is SQTIHQWPATLVQPVGSPLSLECTVEGTSNPNLYWYRQAAGRGLQLLFYSVGIGQISSEVPQNLSASRPQDRQFILSSKKLLLSDSGFYLCAWSPGGPGGYEQYFGPGTRLTVT.

The chain employs TRBV29-1 and TRBJ2-1; TRBD2 matches 9 bases. With 2 bases clipped from V and 4 bases from J, the junction kept 3 bases outside the gene matches. CDR1 is SQVTM, CDR2 ANQGSEA, per germline. The CDR3 contains 14 residues. The CDR3 here is CSVELSGGYNEQFF. The CDR3 DNA sequence: TGCAGCGTTGAACTAAGCGGGGGGTACAATGAGCAGTTCTTC.